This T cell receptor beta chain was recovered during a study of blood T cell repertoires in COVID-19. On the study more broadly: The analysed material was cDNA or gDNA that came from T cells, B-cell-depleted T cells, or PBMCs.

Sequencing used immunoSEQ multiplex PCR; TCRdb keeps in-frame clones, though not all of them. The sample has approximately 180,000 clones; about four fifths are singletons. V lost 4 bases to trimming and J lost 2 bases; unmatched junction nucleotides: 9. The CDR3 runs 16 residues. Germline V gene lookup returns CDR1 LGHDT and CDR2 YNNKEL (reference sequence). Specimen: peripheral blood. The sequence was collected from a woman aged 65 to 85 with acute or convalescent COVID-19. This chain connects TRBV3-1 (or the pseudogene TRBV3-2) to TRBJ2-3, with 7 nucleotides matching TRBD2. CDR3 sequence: CASSPSGTIYTDTQYF. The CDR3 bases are TGTGCCAGCAGCCCAAGCGGGACTATCTACACAGATACGCAGTATTTT.